The 2 T cell receptor beta chains presented below share a single source sample, sequenced in a study of blood T cells in healthy people across ages. The second PCR ran about 6 to 12 cycles with a sample-barcoded 5' primer and J-beta primers. One entry per CDR3 protein, called by TCRdb with MiXCR from the 5' RACE reads. Of some 920,000 distinct CDR3 sequences in the sample, 45% to 60% were seen once. The specimen was blood. These receptors all come from a woman aged 60-75 years in good health.

About this clonotype: One junction end disagrees with the germline gene, perhaps due to a read error. The chain combines TRBV11-2 with TRBJ2-6; a weak D match, TRBD1 (6 bases). The CDR3 is made up of 19 amino acids. CDR1 is SGHAT, CDR2 FQNNGV, per germline. The CDR3 nucleotides read TGTGCCAGCAGCTTAATTAATCTGGGGGCGCTAACTGGGGCCGACGTCCTGACTTTC. The encoded protein is CASSLINLGALTGADVLTF.

This clonotype was counted only a few times. The chain is built from TRBV10-3 and TRBJ2-7; 10 positions agree with TRBD1. Germline loops: CDR1 ENHRY, CDR2 SYGVKD. J gave up 3 bases and V 9 bases, and 8 bases lay outside the gene matches. The CDR3 length is 14 residues. CDR3 amino acids: CAIVQGQGDYEQYF. The CDR3 nucleotides are TGTGCCATTGTACAAGGACAGGGGGACTACGAGCAGTACTTC.